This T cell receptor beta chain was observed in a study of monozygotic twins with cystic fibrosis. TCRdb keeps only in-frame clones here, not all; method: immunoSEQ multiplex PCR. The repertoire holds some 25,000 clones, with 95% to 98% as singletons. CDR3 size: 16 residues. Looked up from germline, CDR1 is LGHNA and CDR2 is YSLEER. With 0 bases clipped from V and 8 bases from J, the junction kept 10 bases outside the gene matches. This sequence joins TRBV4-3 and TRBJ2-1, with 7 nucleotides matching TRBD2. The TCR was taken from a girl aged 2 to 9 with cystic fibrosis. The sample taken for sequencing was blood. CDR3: CASSQDYGGGPDEQFF. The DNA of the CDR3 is TGCGCCAGCAGCCAAGATTATGGGGGAGGGCCGGATGAGCAGTTCTTC.